These T cell receptor beta chains were read from a single sample in a study of shared clonotypes between healthy human individuals. TCRdb's table, derived via immunoSEQ multiplex PCR, lists solely in-frame clones and lacks some. The sample records roughly 1 million clones, 70% to 80% being singletons. Material: memory CD4+ T cells from PBMCs. The source of these receptors is a man aged 18-30 years in good health. Some clones in this sample may be carry-over from other donors' samples. Both conserved end residues are part of each CDR3. Each record gives: clone size, J gene, V gene, D gene, CDR3 DNA, CDR3 protein. D genes are given only for firm matches. Clone size is shown for a subset of rows, as once, few, many or a class of expanded clone.

- TRBJ2-3 TRBV7-9 TRBD1 TGTGCCAGCAGCTTAGGAACAGGGGCAGATACGCAGTATTTT CASSLGTGADTQYF
- TRBJ2-5 TRBV2 TRBD2 TGTGCCAGCAGCTACATGGGACTAGCGGGAGAGGAGACCCAGTACTTC CASSYMGLAGEETQYF
- TRBJ2-7 TRBV20-1 - TGCAGTGCTAGAGCACCCTACGAGCAGTACTTC CSARAPYEQYF
- TRBJ2-3 TRBV5-1 TRBD2 TGCGCCAGCAGAGAAGGAGCGGGGAGCACAGATACGCAGTATTTT CASREGAGSTDTQYF
- TRBJ1-1 TRBV10-3 - TGTGCCATCGGGGGTCGTGACGTTAAAGCTTTCTTT CAIGGRDVKAFF
- TRBJ2-5 TRBV7-2 - TGTGCCAGCAGCTTAGAGACTAACCCCACGGAGACCCAGTACTTC CASSLETNPTETQYF
- TRBJ2-3 TRBV10-3 - TGTGCCATCAGTGAGCCGGGAAAGGGACCCGCAGCAATAGATACGCAGTATTTT CAISEPGKGPAAIDTQYF
- TRBJ2-7 TRBV19 TRBD2 TGTGCCAGTAGTAAGCGTGGGAGGGAAGAGCAGTACTTC CASSKRGREEQYF
- TRBJ2-1 TRBV5-1 - TGTGCCAGCAGCAGGGGGACTAGTGTTTCTGAGCAGTTCTTC CASSRGTSVSEQFF
- TRBJ2-5 TRBV5-1 TRBD2 TGCGCCAGCAGCTTGGAGCCTAGCGGTCAAGAGACCCAGTACTTC CASSLEPSGQETQYF
- TRBJ2-7 TRBV6-5 TRBD1 TGTGCCAGCAGTTACTCGGGACAGGGGTACTACGAGCAGTACTTC CASSYSGQGYYEQYF
- TRBJ2-5 TRBV7-3 TRBD1 TGTGCCAGCAGCCCGACAGGGGGCATGGAGACCCAGTACTTC CASSPTGGMETQYF
- TRBJ2-4 TRBV10-3 - TGTGCCATCAGTGAGGTCAGGGAGTCCATTCAGTACTTC CAISEVRESIQYF
few TRBJ2-3 TRBV7-9 - TGTGCCAGCAGCCGAACCTCAGGGGTTCCCCGGTGGGACACAGATACGCAGTATTTT CASSRTSGVPRWDTDTQYF
once TRBJ2-5 TRBV29-1 - TGCAGCGTTCAGGGGCGAGCCCAAGAGACCCAGTACTTC CSVQGRAQETQYF
- TRBJ2-7 TRBV2 TRBD1 TGTGCCAGCAGTGCCCGGGACAGGGGGCTGTACGAGCAGTACTTC CASSARDRGLYEQYF
- TRBJ1-6 TRBV4-3 - TGCGCCAGCAGCCAAGGACCCCGTGGGGTTAATTCACCCCTCCACTTT CASSQGPRGVNSPLHF
few TRBJ1-1 TRBV6-5 - TGTGCCAGCAGTTACTCGGGGGCGACGCGCACTGAAGCTTTCTTT CASSYSGATRTEAFF
- TRBJ2-7 TRBV4-2 TRBD1 TGTGCCAGCAGCCCGATGGGAGGTCTTTGGGGACAGGTGAATTACGAGCAGTACTTC CASSPMGGLWGQVNYEQYF
- TRBJ2-5 TRBV6-6 TRBD1 TGTGCCAGCACCCGGGACAGTCAAGAGACCCAGTACTTC CASTRDSQETQYF
- TRBJ1-1 TRBV7-9 - TGTGCCAGCAGCCCCTCGGGGAGGAACACTGAAGCTTTCTTT CASSPSGRNTEAFF
- TRBJ2-7 TRBV2 - TGTGCCAGCAGTGTAACGGAGGGAGAGCAGTACTTC CASSVTEGEQYF
few TRBJ2-7 TRBV2 TRBD2 TGTGCCAGCAGTGTAGCGGGAGACCTCTCCTACGAGCAGTACTTC CASSVAGDLSYEQYF
- TRBJ2-7 TRBV7-8 - TGTGCCAGCAGCCTAGGGCTCCGCGGGGGCCAGTACTTC CASSLGLRGGQYF
- TRBJ1-5 TRBV5-3 TRBD1 TGTGCCAGCAGCTGGACAGGGTTAGGGCAGCCCCAGCATTTT CASSWTGLGQPQHF